Listed here are 32 T cell receptor beta chains from one sample, sequenced in a study of Graves' ophthalmopathy and Graves' hyperthyroidism. For repertoire sequencing, the TCR beta CDR3 regions were amplified from RNA transcripts. Following a first-round RT-PCR that used HTBI primers, a second-round multiplex PCR was carried out. Using its own MiXCR run on the multiplex PCR reads, TCRdb lists one record per CDR3 protein. The sample records 560,000 or so distinct CDR3 sequences, 35% to 40% being singletons. The material sequenced was peripheral blood or thyroid tissue (not recorded which). The source is an adult man with Graves' hyperthyroidism.

This clonotype was detected many times. This chain links TRBV6-5 with TRBJ1-1; D gene ambiguous. Trimming cost V 6 bases and J 5 bases, with 10 bases left between them. CDR3 size: 12 residues. CDR1 and CDR2 from the germline V gene are MNHEY and SVGAGI. CDR3 bases: TGTGCCAGCAGCCGAAGGAGGACTGAAGCTTTCTTT. Its translation: CASSRRRTEAFF.

The chain couples TRBV3-1 to TRBJ2-7, with 11 nucleotides matching TRBD1. V gave up 2 bases and J gave up 3 bases; unmatched junction bases: 6. There are 16 residues in the CDR3. Per the germline V gene, CDR1 is LGHDT and CDR2 is YNNKEL (reference sequence). The CDR3 DNA sequence: TGTGCCAGCAGCCAACCCCAGGGGACAGGGGGCTACGAGCAGTACTTC. It specifies CASSQPQGTGGYEQYF.

The chain uses TRBV3-1 and TRBJ1-1; D is ambiguous. The CDR3 spans 14 residues. Germline assignment: CDR1 LGHDT and CDR2 YNNKEL (reference sequence). Trimming left V 3 bases short and J 0 bases short, with 8 bases between. CDR3 sequence: CASSQSFMNTEAFF. The CDR3 nucleotides are TGTGCCAGCAGCCAGTCCTTCATGAACACTGAAGCTTTCTTT.

This clonotype turned up a few times. The gene calls are TRBV30 and TRBJ2-7; tentatively, D is TRBD1 or TRBD2 (6 bases each). The CDR3 spans 14 residues. Looked up from germline, CDR1 is GTSNPN and CDR2 is SVGIG (reference sequence). The V and J ends lost 2 bases and 4 bases respectively, with 15 bases between them. DNA of the CDR3: TGTGCCTGGAGTTCCGGGGGCCTACCTTACGAGCAGTACTTC. Translated, it gives CAWSSGGLPYEQYF.

This chain joins TRBV5-1 and TRBJ2-3, with D unclear. Trimming shortened V by 4 bases and J by 5 bases, and 11 bases separated the two germline ends. From germline, CDR1 is SGHRS and CDR2 YFSETQ. The CDR3 spans 13 residues. CDR3 bases: TGCGCCAGCAGCATACGGACCAGAGATACGCAGTATTTT. It translates to CASSIRTRDTQYF.

This clonotype has a count of ten or more. V gene TRBV7-6 combines with J gene TRBJ2-7; 9 bases align to TRBD1. Trimming cost V 3 bases and J 3 bases; bases outside gene matches: 3. The CDR3 contains 14 residues. Germline loops: CDR1 SGHVS, CDR2 FNYEAQ. The CDR3 sequence is CASSFTGGRYEQYF. In DNA form, the CDR3 reads TGTGCCAGCAGCTTTACAGGGGGCCGCTACGAGCAGTACTTC.

This clonotype was detected a few times. V gene TRBV10-3 combines with J gene TRBJ1-1, with a weak D call TRBD1 (5 bases). The CDR3 is 14 amino acids. Per germline, CDR1 ENHRY and CDR2 SYGVKD. V gave up 0 bases and J gave up 2 bases, with 7 bases separating them. The CDR3 loop reads CAISESDRNTEAFF. The CDR3, as DNA: TGTGCCATCAGTGAGTCTGACAGAAACACTGAAGCTTTCTTT.

The table lists this clonotype with a few counts. The CDR3 end shows no conserved phenylalanine or tryptophan, and so a read error is likely. The limits of the CDR3 on the DNA are not certain, so only TCRdb's listed CDR3 is given. This sequence joins TRBV10-3 and TRBJ1-1. The CDR3 has 10 amino acids, counting both end residues. Per germline, CDR1 ENHRY and CDR2 SYGVKD. The CDR3 is CAISESRGTS.

This clonotype was found a few times. The chain has TRBV5-4 and TRBJ1-1; a possible D gene is TRBD1 (5 bases). Trimming left V 4 bases short and J 0 bases short, with 16 bases between. Germline V gene sequence: CDR1 SGHNT, CDR2 YYREEE (reference sequence). The CDR3 is made up of 16 amino acids. The CDR3 nucleotides read TGTGCCAGCAGCCTGGAATGGCAGGGCATGAACACTGAAGCTTTCTTT. It translates to CASSLEWQGMNTEAFF. Using reference TRBV5-4 and TRBJ1-1 for the parts outside the CDR3, the full variable domain is ETGVTQSPTHLIKTRGQQVTLRCSSQSGHNTVSWYQQALGQGPQFIFQYYREEENGRGNFPPRFSGLQFPNYSSELNVNALELDDSALYLCASSLEWQGMNTEAFFGQGTRLTVV.

The chain joins TRBV19 to TRBJ2-7; D is tentatively TRBD1 or TRBD2 (5 bases each). Trimming cost V 6 bases and J 4 bases, with 22 bases left between them. The CDR3 has 16 amino acids. CDR1 LNHDA and CDR2 SQIVND come from the germline V gene (reference sequence). In DNA form, the CDR3 reads TGTGCCAGTAGGGCCTCCGGGACGACCTTGGTGTACGAGCAGTACTTC. This gives the protein CASRASGTTLVYEQYF. Drawing the rest from reference TRBV19 and TRBJ2-7, the complete variable domain is DGGITQSPKYLFRKEGQNVTLSCEQNLNHDAMYWYRQDPGQGLRLIYYSQIVNDFQKGDIAEGYSVSREKKESFPLTVTSAQKNPTAFYLCASRASGTTLVYEQYFGPGTRLTVT.

The rearrangement joins TRBV20-1 to TRBJ2-7; D ambiguous. The V end lost 0 bases, the J end lost 4 bases, and 19 bases lay between the germline ends. Looked up from germline, CDR1 is DFQATT and CDR2 is SNEGSKA (reference sequence). CDR3 length: 16 amino acids. The CDR3: CSARDRAGETGYEQYF. The DNA of the CDR3 is TGCAGTGCTAGAGATCGGGCAGGCGAGACCGGGTACGAGCAGTACTTC.

Points on this clonotype: The junction departs from germline at one end; a sequencing error may be responsible. The chain combines TRBV14 with TRBJ2-7; TRBD2 agrees at 10 bases. Germline V gene sequence: CDR1 SGHDN, CDR2 FVKESK. The CDR3 has 17 amino acids. The CDR3 loop is CANSQDPLAGVSYEQYF. CDR3 DNA: TGTGCCAACAGCCAAGATCCCCTAGCGGGAGTTTCCTACGAGCAGTACTTC.

This clonotype was recorded many times. The chain links TRBV25-1 to TRBJ1-1; unclear D gene. This CDR3 spans 12 amino acids. V was clipped by 6 bases and J by 4 bases, with 9 bases between them. The germline gives CDR1 MGHDK, CDR2 SYGVNS. CDR3 amino acids: CASSYISTEAFF. CDR3 sequence (DNA): TGTGCCAGCAGCTACATCAGCACTGAAGCTTTCTTT. The full variable domain, its missing parts supplied by reference TRBV25-1 and TRBJ1-1, is EADIYQTPRYLVIGTGKKITLECSQTMGHDKMYWYQQDPGMELHLIHYSYGVNSTEKGDLSSESTVSRIRTEHFPLTLESARPSHTSQYLCASSYISTEAFFGQGTRLTVV.

In its sample, this clonotype was seen a few times. This chain connects TRBV10-3 to TRBJ1-2; no reliable D call. CDR1 and CDR2 from the germline V gene are ENHRY and SYGVKD. The CDR3 sequence is 14 residues long. The germline V and J ends were trimmed by 2 bases and 7 bases, with 14 bases remaining between them. The CDR3 coding sequence is TGTGCCATCAGTGAGGCCGGGGAGGCGGGTGGCTACACCTTC. Protein sequence: CAISEAGEAGGYTF.

In DNA form, the CDR3 reads TGCAGTGCGCAGATATCGAGCGGGAGTCATGGCGATACGCAGTATTTT. Translated: CSAQISSGSHGDTQYF. The chain has TRBV20-1 and TRBJ2-3; 8 nucleotides agree with TRBD2. V was pared by 6 bases and J by 6 bases, with 17 bases of the junction left unmatched. Germline V gene lookup returns CDR1 DFQATT and CDR2 SNEGSKA (reference sequence). This CDR3 has 16 amino acids.

This clonotype was seen more than once but under ten times. The rearrangement links TRBV12-5 to TRBJ1-5, with 7 bases matching TRBD1. Germline lookup yields CDR1 LGHNT and CDR2 FRNRAP. This CDR3 region has 14 residues. V lost 5 bases and J lost 3; bases outside the gene matches: 4. CDR3 sequence reads: CASGPGQNNQPQHF. In nucleotides, the CDR3 is TGTGCTAGTGGTCCGGGACAGAACAATCAGCCCCAGCATTTT. Based on the CDR3 plus reference TRBV12-5 and TRBJ1-5, the full variable domain is DARVTQTPRHKVTEMGQEVTMRCQPILGHNTVFWYRQTMMQGLELLAYFRNRAPLDDSGMPKDRFSAEMPDATLATLKIQPSEPRDSAVYFCASGPGQNNQPQHFGDGTRLSIL.

In this sample, this clonotype turned up a few times. V is TRBV15 and J is TRBJ2-7, with a possible D match to TRBD1 (5 bases). CDR1 is LNHNV and CDR2 is YYDKDF in the germline V gene (reference sequence). Trimming removed 0 bases at V and 5 bases at J, with 11 bases between. This CDR3 comprises 14 residues. The DNA of the CDR3 is TGTGCCACCAGCAGAGATCAGGGTTACGACGAGCAGTACTTC. Protein product: CATSRDQGYDEQYF.

This chain uses TRBV7-9 with TRBJ1-4; 10 bases agree with TRBD1. V lost 7 bases and J lost 4; bases outside the gene matches: 3. The CDR3 has 14 residues. Germline-derived CDR1 and CDR2 are SEHNR and FQNEAQ (reference sequence). CDR3 in DNA: TGTGCCAGCACCCGGACAGGGGGTAATGAAAAACTGTTTTTT. It specifies CASTRTGGNEKLFF.

The table lists this clonotype with many counts. V gene TRBV29-1 combines with J gene TRBJ2-7; D is unclear. Trimming took 3 bases from V and 3 from J, leaving 12 bases between them. The CDR3 covers 13 residues. Germline lookup yields CDR1 SQVTM and CDR2 ANQGSEA. The CDR3 nucleotides read TGCAGCGTTGAGGGGAACAGCGTCTACGAGCAGTACTTC. Encoded protein: CSVEGNSVYEQYF.

This chain connects TRBV20-1 to TRBJ1-5; D unresolved. Germline V CDR1 and CDR2: DFQATT, SNEGSKA (reference sequence). With 4 bases removed from V and 0 bases from J, the gap between germline ends came to 10 bases. The CDR3 length is 14 residues. For the CDR3, the DNA is TGCAGTGCTAAGGGCAGACCTAGCAATCAGCCCCAGCATTTT. Translation: CSAKGRPSNQPQHF.

This clonotype was recorded a few times. The rearrangement uses TRBV14 and TRBJ1-2, with a possible D match to TRBD1 (5 bases). Germline V gene sequence: CDR1 SGHDN, CDR2 FVKESK. The V end was cut by 5 bases, the J end by 8 bases, with 18 bases between. The CDR3 has 14 residues. The CDR3 reads CASSLGQGRVGYTF. DNA of the CDR3: TGTGCCAGCAGCTTGGGCCAGGGCCGTGTCGGCTACACCTTC.

This clonotype was observed many times. The V call is TRBV7-2, the J call TRBJ1-1; D unresolved. Germline-derived CDR1 and CDR2 are SGHTA and FQGNSA. There are 14 residues in the CDR3. With 6 bases removed from V and 3 bases from J, the gap between germline ends came to 14 bases. The chain's CDR3 is CASRRKGVDTEAFF. The CDR3 DNA follows: TGTGCCAGCAGGAGGAAGGGTGTGGACACTGAAGCTTTCTTT.

At least ten counts were recorded for this clonotype. V usage is TRBV10-3 and J usage is TRBJ1-1; D is perhaps TRBD1 (6 bases). The germline V gene has CDR1 ENHRY and CDR2 SYGVKD. Trimming shortened V by 4 bases and J by 4 bases, and 13 bases separated the two germline ends. This CDR3 contains 14 residues. CDR3 DNA: TGTGCCATCAGTGTTTTGTCAGGGGCCACTGAAGCTTTCTTT. Translating it yields CAISVLSGATEAFF.

The chain uses TRBV19 and TRBJ1-5, with a weak D call TRBD1 (5 bases). The CDR3 loop spans 16 amino acids. Trimming removed 3 bases at V and 4 bases at J, with 16 bases between. Germline CDR1 reads LNHDA; CDR2 reads SQIVND (reference sequence). The CDR3 DNA reads TGTGCCAGTAGTATCGGCCCGGGGGTGTCAAATCAGCCCCAGCATTTT. Its translation is CASSIGPGVSNQPQHF.

This chain connects TRBV7-9 to TRBJ2-7, with 7 bases matching TRBD2. The germline gives CDR1 SEHNR, CDR2 FQNEAQ (reference sequence). The J segment lost 2 bases and the V segment lost 1 base, leaving 14 bases of the junction unmatched. The CDR3 length is 18 residues. The CDR3 is CASSLVERSSGIPYEQYF. For the CDR3, the DNA is TGTGCCAGCAGCTTAGTCGAAAGGTCTAGCGGAATCCCCTACGAGCAGTACTTC.

This clonotype turned up a few times. The rearrangement joins TRBV2 to TRBJ2-7; D may correspond to TRBD1 or TRBD2 (5 bases each). CDR3 size: 14 residues. The germline gives CDR1 SNHLY, CDR2 FYNNEI. The V and J ends lost 8 bases and 0 bases respectively, with 14 bases between them. The CDR3 bases are TGTGCCAGCCGTGGGGACGGAGGCTCCTACGAGCAGTACTTC. The encoded protein is CASRGDGGSYEQYF.

The chain links TRBV30 to TRBJ1-2; D remains unclear. V was pared by 4 bases and J by 6 bases, with 12 bases between. The germline gives CDR1 GTSNPN, CDR2 SVGIG (reference sequence). The CDR3 length is 12 residues. In DNA, the CDR3 is TGTGCCTGGACCCCGTGGGGAGATGGCTACACCTTC. Protein: CAWTPWGDGYTF.

This clonotype came up once. The chain links TRBV9 to TRBJ2-1; 10 bases map to TRBD2. With 0 bases clipped from V and 5 bases from J, the junction kept 5 bases outside the gene matches. Germline-derived CDR1 and CDR2 are SGDLS and YYNGEE. The CDR3 is 16 amino acids. The CDR3 sequence: CASSVVGLAANNEQFF. CDR3 DNA sequence: TGTGCCAGCAGCGTAGTAGGACTAGCGGCAAACAATGAGCAGTTCTTC. The whole variable domain, filled in from reference TRBV9 and TRBJ2-1, reads DSGVTQTPKHLITATGQRVTLRCSPRSGDLSVYWYQQSLDQGLQFLIQYYNGEERAKGNILERFSAQQFPDLHSELNLSSLELGDSALYFCASSVVGLAANNEQFFGPGTRLTVL.

By share, this clonotype counts as medium-sized (0.01 to 0.1%). The V gene is TRBV19, the J gene TRBJ1-1; D remains unclear. CDR3 length: 12 residues. Trimming cost V 7 bases and J 4 bases, with 10 bases left between them. Per germline, CDR1 LNHDA and CDR2 SQIVND (reference sequence). The CDR3: CASTRSGTEAFF. The CDR3 region has the DNA TGTGCCAGTACCCGGTCGGGCACTGAAGCTTTCTTT.

This clonotype appeared a few times. The chain uses TRBV30 and TRBJ1-2, with 8 positions matching TRBD1. V dropped 8 bases and J dropped 4; count of bases not matched to a gene: 3. Germline lookup yields CDR1 GTSNPN and CDR2 SVGIG (reference sequence). The CDR3 is made up of 11 amino acids. CDR3 nucleotide sequence: TGTGCCGGTGGACAGGGCTATGGCTACACCTTC. Amino acids: CAGGQGYGYTF. The entire variable domain, with the rest obtained from reference TRBV30 and TRBJ1-2, is as follows: SQTIHQWPATLVQPVGSPLSLECTVEGTSNPNLYWYRQAAGRGLQLLFYSVGIGQISSEVPQNLSASRPQDRQFILSSKKLLLSDSGFYLCAGGQGYGYTFGSGTRLTVV.

Notes on this clonotype: A read error may produce the germline difference seen at one junction end. V and J are TRBV5-5 and TRBJ2-7; D possibly corresponds to TRBD1 (5 bases). Germline V gives CDR1 SGHKS, CDR2 YYEKEE (reference sequence). This CDR3 is 13 amino acids long. The CDR3 bases are TGTGCCGGCAGCCAGTCGACAGCCTACGAGCAGTACTTC. Translating gives CAGSQSTAYEQYF.

This clonotype was observed at least ten times. This chain's CDR3 is CASSLTGRDYEQYF. CDR3 sequence (DNA): TGTGCCAGCAGCTTGACCGGGAGGGACTACGAGCAGTACTTC. The chain is built from TRBV5-6 and TRBJ2-7, with 8 bases fitting TRBD2. Germline CDR1 and CDR2: SGHDT and YYEEEE. There are 14 residues in the CDR3. Trimming at V came to 1 base and at J to 3 bases, leaving 3 bases not matched to a gene.